The present entry profiles one TCR beta chain with its context. The sample belongs to a study of shared T cell receptors in the human thymus. V was cut by 5 bases and J by 4 bases, with 17 bases left in between. The V gene's germline CDR1 is MNHEY and CDR2 SVGAGI. This CDR3 comprises 15 residues. Here immunoSEQ multiplex PCR was the method, and the copy in TCRdb shows in-frame clones only, minus some. Among 650,000 to 950,000 clones, roughly 88% were seen once, and the ten largest hold 0.008% to 0.011%. The same data also contributed to another study, on human thymus T cells. Turning to that study: Immunologically healthy infants in Finland undergoing congenital heart defect surgery were the donors. The thymus tissue came from resections taken during corrective heart surgery. Gene usage (both V and J) appeared biased in thymic and blood repertoires. Related research described strongly overlapping thymic repertoires in unrelated people.

Input material: thymocytes. The TCR comes from a girl under three years old with a congenital heart defect. The gene calls are TRBV6-5 and TRBJ1-2, with D unresolved. CDR3 nucleotides: TGTGCCAGCAGTCCCCTGATGAACAGCTTCTATGGCTACACCTTC. The encoded protein is CASSPLMNSFYGYTF.